This TCR beta chain appears in the sequencing data of a study of cytomegalovirus exposure and HLA in healthy donors. Across the whole study: The approximately 120 million unique TCR beta sequences, from 150 million to 200 million T cells, were found by an earlier analysis. Study-wide points: A later analysis linked a missense DCLRE1C variant to TCR beta V- and J-gene trimming.

A word on this clone: The antigen is undetermined.

Use of 60 Vbeta and 13 Jbeta primers characterized the PCR. Only in-frame clones appear in the TCRdb table, and some are missing; sequencing was by immunoSEQ multiplex PCR. The sample has 95,000 to 150,000 clones, around 80% seen once. Germline V gene data show CDR1 as MDHEN and CDR2 as SYDVKM. CDR3 length: 20 residues. V lost 4 bases, J lost 5 bases, and 15 bases stayed unmatched. The chain employs TRBV28 and TRBJ2-3; 16 bases map to TRBD2. This TCR derives from a man aged 50 to 60 in good health and CMV-seronegative. Sequenced: PBMCs. The CDR3 loop reads CASSSSGTSGRAGEGDTQYF. The DNA for the CDR3 is TGTGCCAGCAGTTCCTCCGGGACTAGCGGGAGGGCCGGGGAGGGAGATACGCAGTATTTT.